This TCR beta chain was sequenced for a study of T cells in women clearing cervical HPV infection. On this clone itself: Read sequence stops 3 residues before the CDR3 end, and the germline J gene provides the missing end.

Some clones are missing from TCRdb's copy, which holds only in-frame ones; the method was immunoSEQ multiplex PCR. Recorded here are around 30,000 clones; the top ten clones represent approximately 2.8%. The CDR3 sequence is 17 residues long. Trimming shortened V by 5 bases and J by 2 bases, and 23 bases separated the two germline ends. Germline V gene lookup returns CDR1 DFQATT and CDR2 SNEGSKA (reference sequence). Source material: blood buffy coat. The receptor was isolated from a woman between 18 and 70 years old with a cervical HPV16 infection that either progressed to CIN3+ or cleared (not recorded which). This rearrangement joins TRBV20-1 to TRBJ2-3; D perhaps matches TRBD2 (6 bases). The sequenced CDR3 bases are TGCAGTGCTCCATATAAGACTAGTTCCCCAACCACAGATACG. Protein sequence: CSAPYKTSSPTTDT. The full CDR3 is CSAPYKTSSPTTDTQYF.